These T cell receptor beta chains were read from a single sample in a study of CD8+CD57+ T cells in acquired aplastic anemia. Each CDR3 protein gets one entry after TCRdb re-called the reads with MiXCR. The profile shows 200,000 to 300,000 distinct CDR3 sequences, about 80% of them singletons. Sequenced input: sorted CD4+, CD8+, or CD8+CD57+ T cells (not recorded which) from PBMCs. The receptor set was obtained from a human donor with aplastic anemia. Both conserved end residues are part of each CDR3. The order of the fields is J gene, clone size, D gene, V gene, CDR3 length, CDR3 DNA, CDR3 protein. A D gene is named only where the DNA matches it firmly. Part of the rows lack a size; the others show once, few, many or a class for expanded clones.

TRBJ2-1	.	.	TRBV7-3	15	TGTGCCAGCAGCTTAATCGGACCCTGGGACAATGAGCAGTTCTTC	CASSLIGPWDNEQFF
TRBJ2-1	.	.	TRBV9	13	TGTGCCAGCAGAGATGGGGGGATCATTCAGCACTTCTTC	CASRDGGIIQHFF
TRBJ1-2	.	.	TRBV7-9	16	.	CASSLERGGLFFGYTF
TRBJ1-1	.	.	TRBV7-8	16	TGTGCCAGCAGCTTAGCGGGAGGTCGAGATACGCAGGAAGCTTTCTTT	CASSLAGGRDTQEAFF
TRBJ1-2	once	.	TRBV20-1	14	TGCAGTGCTAGCGTGATTGGGGGGCGCTATGGCTACACCTTC	CSASVIGGRYGYTF
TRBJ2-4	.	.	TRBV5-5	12	TGTGCCAGCGGCTTAGCTGGGGACATTCAGTACTTC	CASGLAGDIQYF
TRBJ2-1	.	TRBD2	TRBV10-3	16	TGTGCCATCAGTTTGTCGACAGGCGGGGGGAGGGATGAGCAGTTCTTC	CAISLSTGGGRDEQFF
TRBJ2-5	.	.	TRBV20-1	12	TGCAGTGCTGAAGGACGTAGAGAGACCCAGTACTTC	CSAEGRRETQYF
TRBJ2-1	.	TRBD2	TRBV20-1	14	TGCAGTGCTATAGCGGGGGGACCATACAATGAGCAGTTCTTC	CSAIAGGPYNEQFF
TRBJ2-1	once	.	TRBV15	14	TGTGCCACCAGCGGAGGCAGCGTGGAGGGGAGTCTGTACTTC	CATSGGSVEGSLYF
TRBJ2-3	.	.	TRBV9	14	TGTGCCAGCTGCTTAGCGGCAAACGCCGTTGAACACTATTTT	CASCLAANAVEHYF
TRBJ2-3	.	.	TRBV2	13	TGTGCCAGCGGCGATGGGGGCACAGATCCGCAGTATTTT	CASGDGGTDPQYF
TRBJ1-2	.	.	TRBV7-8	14	TGTGCCAGCAGCTTAGCGGGAGGGGCCGATACGCAGACCTTC	CASSLAGGADTQTF
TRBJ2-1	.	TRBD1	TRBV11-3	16	TGTGCCAGCAGCTTTCAAATAACAGGGGGGAGCGATGAGCAGTTCTTC	CASSFQITGGSDEQFF
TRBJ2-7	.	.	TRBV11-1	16	TGTGCCAGCAGCTTAGGCGCAGTCGGCAGCTCCTACGAGCAGTACTTC	CASSLGAVGSSYEQYF
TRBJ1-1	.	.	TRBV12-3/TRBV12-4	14	TGTGCCAGCAGGTCCACGGGACAGAACACTGAAGCTTTCTTT	CASRSTGQNTEAFF
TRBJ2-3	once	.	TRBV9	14	TGTGCCAGCAGCATAGAGGGAGGCCCCGATACGCACTATTTT	CASSIEGGPDTHYF
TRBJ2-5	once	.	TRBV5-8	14	TGTGCCAGCAGCATGGGGTCAGACCAAGAGACCCAGTACTTC	CASSMGSDQETQYF
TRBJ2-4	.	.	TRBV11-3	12	TGTGCCAGCGGCTTGGAGAGGGACGTTCAGTACTTC	CASGLERDVQYF
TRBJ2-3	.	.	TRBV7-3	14	TGTGCCAGCAGCCCAGAGGGGACCAAGAGACCCCGGTCTTTT	CASSPEGTKRPRSF
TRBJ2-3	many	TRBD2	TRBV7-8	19	TGTGCCAGCAGCCAAGAGGTGTCTAGCGGGTCCACCTTCACAGATACGCAGTATTTT	CASSQEVSSGSTFTDTQYF
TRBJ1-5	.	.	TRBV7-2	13	TGTGCCAGCAGCTTGTACACCAATCAGCCCCAGCATTTT	CASSLYTNQPQHF
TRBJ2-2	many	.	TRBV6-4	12	TGTGCCAGCCGTGGTAACACCGGGGAGCTGTTTTTT	CASRGNTGELFF
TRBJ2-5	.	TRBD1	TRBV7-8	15	TGTGCCAGCAGCCTCGGGACAGGGGACAGTTCACCCCTCTACTTC	CASSLGTGDSSPLYF
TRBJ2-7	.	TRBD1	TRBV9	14	TGTGCCAGCAGCGTTAGTGCAACCGGGACAGGGGGGAACTTC	CASSVSATGTGGNF
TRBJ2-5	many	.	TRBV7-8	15	TGTGCCAGCAGCTTAGCGGGGGGTGGGGGGGAGACCCAGTACTTC	CASSLAGGGGETQYF
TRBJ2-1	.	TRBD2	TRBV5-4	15	TGTGCCAGCAGCTTAACTAGCGGAACGAGCAATGAGCAGTTCTTC	CASSLTSGTSNEQFF
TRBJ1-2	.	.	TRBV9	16	TGTGCCAGCAGCGTGGAGAGGGACGGGCTCGTATTCGGCTACACCTTC	CASSVERDGLVFGYTF
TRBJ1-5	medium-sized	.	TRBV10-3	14	TGTGCCATCAGTGAGCTTAGGGGTGATCAGCCCCAGCATTTT	CAISELRGDQPQHF
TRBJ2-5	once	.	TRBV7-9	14	.	CASSTVWDQYFGPF